This T cell receptor beta chain appears in the sequencing data of a study of Tregs in tolerant kidney transplant recipients. Study-wide findings and caveats: For some patients, primers changed over time, blocking nucleotide-level comparison.

TCRdb keeps only in-frame clones here, not all; method: immunoSEQ multiplex PCR. The sample contains about 100,000 clones, 90% of which appear only once. About this clone: Its antigen is still unknown.

Looked up from germline, CDR1 is SEHNR and CDR2 is FQNEAQ (reference sequence). This CDR3 spans 15 amino acids. V lost 2 bases and J 5 bases, leaving 15 bases between the germline ends. The TCR comes from a human donor who received a combined kidney and bone marrow transplant. V usage is TRBV7-9 and J usage is TRBJ1-1, with a tentative D call TRBD1 (6 bases). The input for sequencing was CD4+ T cells from blood, taken before the transplant. The CDR3, as DNA: TGTGCCAGCAGCTTACTCGGGGGGGCGCGGACTGAAGCTTTCTTT. It yields the protein CASSLLGGARTEAFF.